The TCR beta chain under discussion was sequenced for a study of CD8 T cells in ankylosing spondylitis. Broader study findings: Earlier literature documents some of the motif variants in reactive arthritis synovial fluid and blood. A TCR beta motif made of several highly homologous variants seemed typical of ankylosing spondylitis blood.

TCRdb reprocessed the 5' RACE reads with MiXCR, giving one entry per CDR3 protein. In the table there are about 390,000 distinct CDR3 sequences, more than 20% of which are singletons. This clonotype was found a few times. Its antigen is not identified. Germline CDR1 is SQVTM and CDR2 is ANQGSEA. The CDR3 consists of 18 residues. Trimming left V 3 bases short and J 1 base short, with 25 bases between. This TCR derives from a male donor with ankylosing spondylitis. This chain links TRBV29-1 with TRBJ2-7; D ambiguous. The specimen sequenced was blood, either unsorted or a sorted T cell fraction (not recorded which). The CDR3 coding sequence is TGCAGCGTTGACCCTTTGACCCATCCGGGCGATATATCCTACGAGCAGTACTTC. It yields the protein CSVDPLTHPGDISYEQYF.